This T cell receptor beta chain was obtained from a study of blood T cell repertoires in COVID-19 (dated by TCRdb to 2018 to 2020). A note on the overall study: The collaborator samples originated in the United States, Italy and Spain and spanned the acute and convalescent phases of COVID-19. Subjects who had been exposed to COVID-19, were actively infected with it, or had recovered from it provided the deeply sampled blood TCRbeta repertoires that made up the dataset. The repertoires were made available in a free public database intended to serve as a resource for research on the immune response to SARS-CoV-2. Where available, HLA class I and class II types were taken from metadata supplied by the sample provider and were not determined by assay-based typing. The samples were drawn from two sources: the first 160 participants of the ongoing ImmuneRACE study, and over 1,000 subjects contributed by 6 global collaborators. The material from the prospective study consisted of cDNA or gDNA derived from T cells, B-cell-depleted T cells, or PBMCs. Sample metadata almost always included a de-identified subject ID, COVID-19 status, age in years and sex. The research as a whole found: The amount of clinical and demographic metadata varied by source and participant and was provided uncurated.

For this clone: This clone's antigen is unknown. Nothing much larger sits one base from this clone, and base qualities are not available.

The immunoSEQ Assay, a bias-controlled multiplex PCR, was used to amplify TCRbeta CDR3 regions from genomic DNA. Turning to the authors' computational methods: Nucleated cell counts per sample were estimated from amplification of reference gene primers within the assay. Sequence reads were collapsed and filtered to measure the absolute abundance of every unique TCRbeta CDR3 rearrangement. Productive Simpson clonality was computed per sample as the square root of Simpson's diversity index over productive rearrangements. In TCRdb, the immuneACCESS table is reduced to in-frame sequences with V and J assigned. These tables do not hold every clone; where another copy was compared, an unresolved V gene accounts for under half, and the others remain unexplained. V, J and clone size were drawn from that table, and D and trimming were deduced from the DNA. This sample is represented by around 230,000 clones; approximately 81% of them were singletons. Together, the top ten hold roughly 7.9% of the sample.

The collaborating institutions used their own protocols to collect whole blood in K2EDTA tubes. For TCRbeta analysis, collaborator samples were shipped as frozen whole blood, as isolated PBMCs, or as DNA extracted from either sample type. Reading the germline V gene gives CDR1 MNHEY and CDR2 SVGAGI. Deletion took 6 bases off V and 1 base off J, with a span of 12 bases between the germline ends. The CDR3, from cysteine to phenylalanine, totals 14 residues. Just the 42-base CDR3 DNA is kept, in frame starting at base 1. Sequencing was carried out using peripheral blood. The chain couples TRBV6-5 to TRBJ1-1; TRBD1 is a possible D gene, resting on 6 matching bases. The TCR was taken from a woman of 80 years or more with acute or convalescent COVID-19. For the CDR3, the sequence is CASRDRGGNTEAFF. The DNA sequence is TGTGCCAGCAGGGATAGGGGGGGGAACACTGAAGCTTTCTTT.